Presented here are 22 T cell receptor beta chains from one specimen sequenced in a study of CD8+ T cells in alopecia areata. Noted treatment: oral pan-JAK inhibitor, 5-10 mg twice daily. cDNA prepared by RNA extraction and subsequent reverse transcription served as the template for sequencing. The assay was immunoSEQ multiplex PCR, and TCRdb's table has in-frame clones only and misses some. Of 200,000 to 250,000 clones in the sample, around three fifths were seen once. The sequences come from CD4+ T cells sorted from blood, collected at week 4, from a patient treated with tofacitinib. These TCRs come from a human donor with alopecia areata.

The chain recombines TRBV5-1 with TRBJ2-7; maybe TRBD2 (5 bases). From germline, CDR1 is SGHRS and CDR2 YFSETQ. The CDR3 covers 12 residues. V lost 3 bases and J 2 bases, leaving 6 bases between the germline ends. CDR3 residues: CASSSGAYEQYF. In DNA, the CDR3 is TGCGCCAGCAGCTCCGGGGCCTACGAGCAGTACTTC.

This clone was seen more than once but under ten times. The same CDR3 is also encoded by other DNA sequences in this sample. This chain connects TRBV7-9 to TRBJ1-1; D is possibly TRBD1 (5 bases). Trimming took off 3 bases at V and 1 base at J, with 6 bases between the two ends. Germline lookup yields CDR1 SEHNR and CDR2 FQNEAQ (reference sequence). This CDR3 comprises 13 residues. Written as DNA, the CDR3 is TGTGCCAGCAGCTTGCAGGGGAACACTGAAGCTTTCTTT. Its translation: CASSLQGNTEAFF.

This clone was seen only a few times. The chain carries TRBV18 and TRBJ1-2, with 7 bases matching TRBD1. Germline V CDR1 and CDR2: KGHSH, LQKENI. With V trimmed by 6 bases and J by 1 base, 5 bases remained unmatched. The CDR3 runs to 14 residues. The CDR3 loop reads CASSDQGDNYGYTF. The CDR3 coding sequence is TGTGCCAGCTCGGACCAGGGGGATAACTATGGCTACACCTTC.

J is TRBJ1-1 and V is TRBV5-1; 11 nucleotides match TRBD1. Germline CDR1 SGHRS, CDR2 YFSETQ. The CDR3 covers 15 residues. Losses at the gene ends were 4 bases for V and 0 bases for J; bases not matched to a gene: 2. DNA of the CDR3: TGCGCCAGCAGCGGGACAGGGGGAATGAACACTGAAGCTTTCTTT. This encodes CASSGTGGMNTEAFF.

Concerning this clone itself: The identical CDR3 is also encoded by other nucleotide sequences in the sample. This chain links TRBV6-4 with TRBJ2-3; either TRBD1 or TRBD2 may supply D (5 bases each). V was trimmed by 4 bases and J by 5 bases, leaving 10 bases between them. CDR1 and CDR2 from the germline V gene are MRHNA and SNTAGT. This CDR3 has 13 residues. The CDR3 DNA sequence: TGTGCCAGCAGTGCTGGGGCGGGAGATACGCAGTATTTT. Amino acids: CASSAGAGDTQYF.

The table lists this clone with a few counts. The chain recombines TRBV4-2 with TRBJ1-5, with 8 positions matching TRBD1. J was trimmed by 2 bases and V by 6 bases; bases with no gene match: 6. The germline gives CDR1 LGHNA, CDR2 YNFKEQ. The CDR3 totals 15 residues. The CDR3 bases are TGTGCCAGCAGGGATACAGGGGGTGGCAATCAGCCCCAGCATTTT. Translating it yields CASRDTGGGNQPQHF.

The CDR3 loop is CSAEGTGWTEAFF. CDR3 DNA: TGCAGCGCCGAAGGGACAGGGTGGACTGAAGCTTTCTTT. This chain links TRBV29-1 with TRBJ1-1, with TRBD1 identical over 9 bases. Trimming at V came to 7 bases and at J to 5 bases, leaving 8 bases not matched to a gene. The CDR3 extends over 13 amino acids. Germline V lookup: CDR1 SQVTM, CDR2 ANQGSEA.

The CDR3 DNA follows: TGTGCCAGCAGTCCGATGGGGACAGGGGGCGAGTGGAACTATGGCTACACCTTC. Amino acid sequence: CASSPMGTGGEWNYGYTF. The rearrangement links TRBV2 to TRBJ1-2, with 12 bases fitting TRBD1. Unmatched junction bases numbered 12, after V lost 5 bases and J lost 2 bases. This CDR3 comprises 18 residues. Germline V gene data show CDR1 as SNHLY and CDR2 as FYNNEI.

The chain employs TRBV15 and TRBJ2-7, with D tentatively TRBD1 or TRBD2 (5 bases each). Per the germline V gene, CDR1 is LNHNV and CDR2 is YYDKDF (reference sequence). V gave up 3 bases and J gave up 2 bases, with 17 bases separating them. The length of the CDR3 is 16 residues. CDR3 sequence reads: CATSRGPVSEAYEQYF. CDR3 sequence (DNA): TGTGCCACCAGCAGGGGACCCGTCAGCGAGGCCTACGAGCAGTACTTC.

This sequence joins TRBV6-5 and TRBJ1-2; no definite D call. CDR3 length equals 15 residues. V gave up 6 bases and J gave up 11 bases, with 25 bases separating them. CDR1 is MNHEY and CDR2 is SVGAGI in the germline V gene. CDR3 protein: CASRQSGGRTALYTF. The CDR3 nucleotides are TGTGCCAGCAGGCAGTCCGGCGGACGGACTGCTCTGTACACCTTC.

This chain connects TRBV5-1 to TRBJ2-5, with 7 bases lining up with TRBD2. The length of the CDR3 is 13 residues. Germline CDR1 reads SGHRS; CDR2 reads YFSETQ. V lost 0 bases, J lost 4 bases, and 0 bases stayed unmatched. In nucleotides, the CDR3 is TGCGCCAGCAGCTTGGCGGGGGGAGAGACCCAGTACTTC. This sequence encodes CASSLAGGETQYF.

The V call is TRBV5-4, the J call TRBJ2-4; D perhaps matches TRBD2 (5 bases). V was pared by 4 bases and J by 0 bases, with 14 bases between. Germline V gene lookup returns CDR1 SGHNT and CDR2 YYREEE (reference sequence). The CDR3 runs to 16 residues. CDR3 sequence reads: CASSLGSSLAKNIQYF. The CDR3 DNA reads as TGTGCCAGCAGCCTCGGCTCTAGCCTAGCCAAAAACATTCAGTACTTC.

The chain combines TRBV29-1 with TRBJ2-4; D may correspond to TRBD1 or TRBD2 (6 bases each). This CDR3 comprises 13 residues. Trimming stripped 7 bases from V and 0 bases from J, with 10 bases between. Germline V gives CDR1 SQVTM, CDR2 ANQGSEA. The CDR3 protein is CSAGALAKNIQYF. The CDR3 DNA sequence: TGCAGCGCGGGGGCTCTAGCCAAAAACATTCAGTACTTC.

This rearrangement joins TRBV27 to TRBJ1-5, with unresolved D. This CDR3 contains 13 residues. Germline V gene data show CDR1 as MNHEY and CDR2 as SMNVEV (reference sequence). Between the trimmed V and J ends, which lost 0 bases and 6 bases, there was a span of 6 bases. In DNA form, the CDR3 reads TGTGCCAGCAGTTTATCGGTGTTTCAGCCCCAGCATTTT. This gives the protein CASSLSVFQPQHF.

The rearrangement links TRBV7-2 to TRBJ2-5, with unresolved D. This CDR3 spans 14 amino acids. Trimming took off 3 bases at V and 2 bases at J, with 10 bases between the two ends. Germline CDR1 is SGHTA and CDR2 is FQGNSA. The chain's CDR3 is CASSFGTAQETQYF. DNA of the CDR3: TGTGCCAGCAGCTTCGGAACGGCTCAAGAGACCCAGTACTTC.

The chain has TRBV11-2 and TRBJ2-1, with D unresolved. V lost 1 base, J lost 2 bases, and 3 bases lay in between. This CDR3 has 13 residues. From germline, CDR1 is SGHAT and CDR2 FQNNGV. The CDR3 spells CASSLATYNEQFF. CDR3 sequence (DNA): TGTGCCAGCAGCTTAGCTACCTACAATGAGCAGTTCTTC.

This clone has a handful of counts. The chain uses TRBV30 and TRBJ1-1, with D maybe TRBD1 (6 bases). Germline values: CDR1 GTSNPN, CDR2 SVGIG (reference sequence). Between the trimmed V and J ends, which lost 3 bases and 0 bases, there was a span of 8 bases. This CDR3 is 13 amino acids long. CDR3 nucleotides: TGTGCCTGGAGACAGGGTCTGAACACTGAAGCTTTCTTT. This sequence encodes CAWRQGLNTEAFF.

This clone was seen more than once but under ten times. V is TRBV29-1 and J is TRBJ1-2, with 8 bases lining up with TRBD1. The germline V gene has CDR1 SQVTM and CDR2 ANQGSEA. The J segment lost 1 base and the V segment lost 4 bases, leaving 5 bases of the junction unmatched. This CDR3 has 14 amino acids. CDR3 nucleotides: TGCAGCGTTGGGGTCGGACAGGGTAACTATGGCTACACCTTC. Its translation: CSVGVGQGNYGYTF. The complete variable domain, with remaining parts taken from reference TRBV29-1 and TRBJ1-2, reads SAVISQKPSRDICQRGTSLTIQCQVDSQVTMMFWYRQQPGQSLTLIATANQGSEATYESGFVIDKFPISRPNLTFSTLTVSNMSPEDSSIYLCSVGVGQGNYGYTFGSGTRLTVV.

This clone has a handful of counts. The chain employs TRBV10-3 and TRBJ2-3; 8 bases are a match to TRBD1. Germline CDR1 reads ENHRY; CDR2 reads SYGVKD. V dropped 6 bases and J dropped 5; count of bases not matched to a gene: 10. CDR3 length: 15 amino acids. In DNA form, the CDR3 reads TGTGCCATCAGAAAGGCAGGGGGCTTGGGAGATACGCAGTATTTT. As protein: CAIRKAGGLGDTQYF.

This clone was detected only once. The rearrangement links TRBV13 to TRBJ2-7; 9 nucleotides align to TRBD2. This CDR3 spans 13 amino acids. The germline V gene has CDR1 PRHDT and CDR2 FYEKMQ (reference sequence). The V segment lost 5 bases and the J segment 8 bases; nucleotides outside the gene matches: 7. CDR3 loop: CASSPAGGQQQYF. CDR3 sequence (DNA): TGTGCCAGCAGCCCGGCGGGGGGGCAGCAGCAGTACTTC.

The rearrangement joins TRBV9 to TRBJ1-2; maybe TRBD1 (5 bases). V was pared by 4 bases and J by 2 bases, with 12 bases between. The CDR3 extends over 14 amino acids. Germline loops: CDR1 SGDLS, CDR2 YYNGEE. CDR3 DNA sequence: TGTGCCAGCAGCCCCTTAGGGGAGAACTATGGCTACACCTTC. Residues: CASSPLGENYGYTF. The full variable domain, its missing parts supplied by reference TRBV9 and TRBJ1-2, is DSGVTQTPKHLITATGQRVTLRCSPRSGDLSVYWYQQSLDQGLQFLIQYYNGEERAKGNILERFSAQQFPDLHSELNLSSLELGDSALYFCASSPLGENYGYTFGSGTRLTVV.

This clone has a handful of counts. The chain is built from TRBV7-8 and TRBJ2-5; D is unclear. Germline V CDR1 and CDR2: SGHVS, FQNEAQ. The CDR3 covers 14 residues. V was clipped by 0 bases and J by 0 bases, with 5 bases between them. The DNA for the CDR3 is TGTGCCAGCAGCTTAGCACGGTACCAAGAGACCCAGTACTTC. Translation gives CASSLARYQETQYF.